These T cell receptor beta chains were read from a single sample in a study of beta chain features in type 1 diabetes. Assay used: immunoSEQ multiplex PCR; TCRdb lists only in-frame clones, some missing. Of about 47,000 clones listed, just under 45% are singletons. Sequenced input: stem cell memory CD4+ T cells from blood. These receptors came from a man aged 25 to 40 with type 1 diabetes. CDR3s include the opening cysteine and the closing phenylalanine or tryptophan. D genes are given only for firm matches. Expanded clones get a size class; other rows say once, few or many, or leave the size out.

D gene: TRBD2; J gene: TRBJ2-1; clone size: few; V gene: TRBV7-3; CDR3 DNA: TGTGCCAGCGGGGGACTAGCGGGATCCGAGCAGTTCTTC; CDR3 protein: CASGGLAGSEQFF
D gene: TRBD2; J gene: TRBJ2-5; clone size: few; V gene: TRBV15; CDR3 DNA: TGTGCCACCAGCAGCAGATATGGACTAGCGGAGACCCAGTACTTC; CDR3 protein: CATSSRYGLAETQYF
D gene: TRBD1; J gene: TRBJ2-7; clone size: .; V gene: TRBV29-1; CDR3 DNA: TGCAGCGTCTATGACAGGGTAATAGGCTACGAGCAGTACTTC; CDR3 protein: CSVYDRVIGYEQYF
D gene: .; J gene: TRBJ2-3; clone size: few; V gene: TRBV9; CDR3 DNA: TGTGCCAGCAGCGCTGGGGCTAGCGACACAGATACGCAGTATTTT; CDR3 protein: CASSAGASDTDTQYF
D gene: .; J gene: TRBJ2-5; clone size: .; V gene: TRBV5-1; CDR3 DNA: TGCGCCAGCAGCGCAACAGGGAGCGGGGAGGAGACCCAGTACTTC; CDR3 protein: CASSATGSGEETQYF
D gene: TRBD1; J gene: TRBJ2-5; clone size: few; V gene: TRBV5-4; CDR3 DNA: TGTGCCAGCAGCTCCTATACAGGGGGAGAGACCCAGTACTTC; CDR3 protein: CASSSYTGGETQYF
D gene: .; J gene: TRBJ1-1; clone size: .; V gene: TRBV6-6; CDR3 DNA: TGTGCCAGCAGTCCTCACTCAGGGGTCGGGAACACTGAAGCTTTCTTT; CDR3 protein: CASSPHSGVGNTEAFF
D gene: TRBD1; J gene: TRBJ1-1; clone size: .; V gene: TRBV10-3; CDR3 DNA: TGTGCCATCAGGGGACAGGGGACGAACACTGAAGCTTTCTTT; CDR3 protein: CAIRGQGTNTEAFF
D gene: .; J gene: TRBJ2-6; clone size: .; V gene: TRBV18; CDR3 DNA: TGTGCCAGCTCACCACCTTCGTCCAGGGCGAGAGGTGGGGCCAACGTCCTGACTTTC; CDR3 protein: CASSPPSSRARGGANVLTF
D gene: TRBD2; J gene: TRBJ2-7; clone size: few; V gene: TRBV2; CDR3 DNA: TGTGCCAGCAGGAAGGGACTAGCTTCTCACGAGCAGTACTTC; CDR3 protein: CASRKGLASHEQYF
D gene: .; J gene: TRBJ1-1; clone size: .; V gene: TRBV19; CDR3 DNA: TGTGCCAGTAGTATCTTAGTCGAGAACACTGAAGCTTTCTTT; CDR3 protein: CASSILVENTEAFF
D gene: .; J gene: TRBJ2-1; clone size: .; V gene: TRBV9; CDR3 DNA: TGTGCCAGCAGCGTAGCGCACAGTTCCTACAATGAGCAGTTCTTC; CDR3 protein: CASSVAHSSYNEQFF
D gene: .; J gene: TRBJ1-2; clone size: few; V gene: TRBV10-3; CDR3 DNA: TGTGCCATCAGTGAAGAACAGGCCTCCTACACCTTC; CDR3 protein: CAISEEQASYTF
D gene: .; J gene: TRBJ2-5; clone size: .; V gene: TRBV4-2; CDR3 DNA: TGTGCCAGCAGCCCGACCGGGCCGGGAATGGGAGAGACCCAGTACTTC; CDR3 protein: CASSPTGPGMGETQYF
D gene: .; J gene: TRBJ2-5; clone size: once; V gene: TRBV5-1; CDR3 DNA: TGCGCCAGCAGCTTCCGGACTACCCAAGAGACCCAGTACTTC; CDR3 protein: CASSFRTTQETQYF
D gene: .; J gene: TRBJ2-1; clone size: .; V gene: TRBV5-1; CDR3 DNA: TGCGCCAGCAGCTTGAGTGGGCATGAGCAGTTCTTC; CDR3 protein: CASSLSGHEQFF
D gene: TRBD1; J gene: TRBJ2-3; clone size: few; V gene: TRBV5-6; CDR3 DNA: TGTGCCAGCAGCGGGACAGGGCCGATAGATACGCAGTATTTT; CDR3 protein: CASSGTGPIDTQYF
D gene: .; J gene: TRBJ1-3; clone size: .; V gene: TRBV7-9; CDR3 DNA: TGTGCCAGCAGCGGCCCGGGACAAATCTCTGGAAACACCATATATTTT; CDR3 protein: CASSGPGQISGNTIYF
D gene: .; J gene: TRBJ2-7; clone size: .; V gene: TRBV7-9; CDR3 DNA: TGTGCCAGCAGCTTACCGGGTCTCGAGCAGTACTTC; CDR3 protein: CASSLPGLEQYF
D gene: .; J gene: TRBJ2-1; clone size: few; V gene: TRBV29-1; CDR3 DNA: TGCAGCGTTGTCTTCCGAGGAGCCTACAATGAGCAGTTCTTC; CDR3 protein: CSVVFRGAYNEQFF
D gene: .; J gene: TRBJ2-2; clone size: few; V gene: TRBV9; CDR3 DNA: TGTGCCAGCAGCGTAGAGGCGGTTTCCGGGGAGCTGTTTTTT; CDR3 protein: CASSVEAVSGELFF
D gene: TRBD2; J gene: TRBJ2-1; clone size: few; V gene: TRBV4-2; CDR3 DNA: TGTGCCAGCAGCCAAGCGCTAGCGGAATACAATGAGCAGTTCTTC; CDR3 protein: CASSQALAEYNEQFF
D gene: TRBD1; J gene: TRBJ1-1; clone size: .; V gene: TRBV7-8; CDR3 DNA: TGTGCCAGCAGCTGGGGACAGGGGAACACTGAAGCTTTCTTT; CDR3 protein: CASSWGQGNTEAFF
D gene: .; J gene: TRBJ2-1; clone size: .; V gene: TRBV7-2; CDR3 DNA: TGTGCCAGCAGCTTAAGTATACTAGGGGGTTACAATGAGCAGTTCTTC; CDR3 protein: CASSLSILGGYNEQFF
D gene: TRBD1; J gene: TRBJ2-5; clone size: .; V gene: TRBV25-1; CDR3 DNA: TGTGCCAGCAGTGAATGGGGACAGGGGGAAGAGACCCAGTACTTC; CDR3 protein: CASSEWGQGEETQYF
D gene: .; J gene: TRBJ2-1; clone size: few; V gene: TRBV6-1; CDR3 DNA: TGTGCCAGCAGTGGACTATCCGGGTCTCATGAGCAGTTCTTC; CDR3 protein: CASSGLSGSHEQFF
D gene: TRBD2; J gene: TRBJ2-3; clone size: .; V gene: TRBV5-6; CDR3 DNA: TGTGCCAGCAGCTTGCTCCTAGCGGTTAGCACAGATACGCAGTATTTT; CDR3 protein: CASSLLLAVSTDTQYF
D gene: .; J gene: TRBJ1-3; clone size: .; V gene: TRBV7-2; CDR3 DNA: TGTGCCAGCAGCTTAGGGGCTGCCTCTGGAAACACCATATATTTT; CDR3 protein: CASSLGAASGNTIYF
D gene: .; J gene: TRBJ2-7; clone size: few; V gene: TRBV7-2; CDR3 DNA: TGTGCCAGCAGCCCCTATGCCTACGAGCAGTACTTC; CDR3 protein: CASSPYAYEQYF
D gene: TRBD1; J gene: TRBJ1-5; clone size: .; V gene: TRBV15; CDR3 DNA: TGTGCCACCAGCAGAGATTTCGGGACAGGGGATAGCAATCAGCCCCAGCATTTT; CDR3 protein: CATSRDFGTGDSNQPQHF
D gene: .; J gene: TRBJ2-7; clone size: .; V gene: TRBV28; CDR3 DNA: TGTGCCAGCACAACGGAGGGGCCCTACGAGCAGTACTTC; CDR3 protein: CASTTEGPYEQYF
D gene: .; J gene: TRBJ2-3; clone size: .; V gene: TRBV9; CDR3 DNA: TGTGCCAGCAGTATCTTTTCCGGGGGGCTGGATACGCAGTATTTT; CDR3 protein: CASSIFSGGLDTQYF
D gene: .; J gene: TRBJ1-1; clone size: .; V gene: TRBV5-1; CDR3 DNA: TGCGCCAGCAGCTTGGCCCCCGGGTCCCATGCTGAAGCTTTCTTT; CDR3 protein: CASSLAPGSHAEAFF
D gene: TRBD2; J gene: TRBJ2-5; clone size: .; V gene: TRBV7-2; CDR3 DNA: TGTGCCAGCAGCTTAGGACTAGCGGGAGGGCAAGAGACCCAGTACTTC; CDR3 protein: CASSLGLAGGQETQYF
D gene: .; J gene: TRBJ2-4; clone size: .; V gene: TRBV10-3; CDR3 DNA: TGTGCCATCAGTGACAGAAACATTCAGTACTTC; CDR3 protein: CAISDRNIQYF
D gene: TRBD2; J gene: TRBJ2-5; clone size: .; V gene: TRBV5-1; CDR3 DNA: TGCGCCAGCAGCTCCGGACTAGCGGGAGGAGAGACCCAGTACTTC; CDR3 protein: CASSSGLAGGETQYF
D gene: TRBD1; J gene: TRBJ1-2; clone size: few; V gene: TRBV28; CDR3 DNA: TGTGCCAGCAGCCCCAGGGGGCGAGGCTACACCTTC; CDR3 protein: CASSPRGRGYTF
D gene: .; J gene: TRBJ2-5; clone size: few; V gene: TRBV18; CDR3 DNA: TGTGCCAGCTCACCTCGGTTTCAAGAGACCCAGTACTTC; CDR3 protein: CASSPRFQETQYF
D gene: TRBD2; J gene: TRBJ2-3; clone size: .; V gene: TRBV7-2; CDR3 DNA: TGTGCCAGCAGCTTAGTAGCGGGAGGGGCAGATACGCAGTATTTT; CDR3 protein: CASSLVAGGADTQYF
D gene: .; J gene: TRBJ2-6; clone size: few; V gene: TRBV28; CDR3 DNA: TGTGCCAGCAGTTTAGCCGGGGCTGGGGCCAACGTCCTGACTTTC; CDR3 protein: CASSLAGAGANVLTF
D gene: .; J gene: TRBJ1-5; clone size: .; V gene: TRBV6-5; CDR3 DNA: TGTGCCAGCAGTTACATGAGGAATCAGCCCCAGCATTTT; CDR3 protein: CASSYMRNQPQHF
D gene: .; J gene: TRBJ2-1; clone size: .; V gene: TRBV6-5; CDR3 DNA: TGTGCCAGCGGCGGGACGAGCTCCTACAATGAGCAGTTCTTC; CDR3 protein: CASGGTSSYNEQFF
D gene: .; J gene: TRBJ2-7; clone size: .; V gene: TRBV6-1; CDR3 DNA: TGTGCCAGCAGTGAAGGTCTGTTCTACGAGCAGTACTTC; CDR3 protein: CASSEGLFYEQYF
D gene: .; J gene: TRBJ2-5; clone size: .; V gene: TRBV27; CDR3 DNA: TGTGCCAGCAGTTCCTCGACAGGAAGGGAGCAGTACTTC; CDR3 protein: CASSSSTGREQYF
D gene: .; J gene: TRBJ2-7; clone size: .; V gene: TRBV7-2; CDR3 DNA: TGTGCCAGCAGCTTAGTGCCGGGAGCCAGCGAGTACTTC; CDR3 protein: CASSLVPGASEYF
D gene: TRBD1; J gene: TRBJ1-1; clone size: .; V gene: TRBV6-6; CDR3 DNA: TGTGCCAGCAATTACGGGACAGTTACTGAAGCTTTCTTT; CDR3 protein: CASNYGTVTEAFF
D gene: .; J gene: TRBJ1-1; clone size: once; V gene: TRBV2; CDR3 DNA: TGTGCCAGCAACCTACACGGAGACACTGAAGCTTTCTTT; CDR3 protein: CASNLHGDTEAFF
D gene: TRBD1; J gene: TRBJ2-7; clone size: few; V gene: TRBV28; CDR3 DNA: TGTGCCAGCAGTTCCTCAGGGGGCGTCCCCTACGAGCAGTACTTC; CDR3 protein: CASSSSGGVPYEQYF